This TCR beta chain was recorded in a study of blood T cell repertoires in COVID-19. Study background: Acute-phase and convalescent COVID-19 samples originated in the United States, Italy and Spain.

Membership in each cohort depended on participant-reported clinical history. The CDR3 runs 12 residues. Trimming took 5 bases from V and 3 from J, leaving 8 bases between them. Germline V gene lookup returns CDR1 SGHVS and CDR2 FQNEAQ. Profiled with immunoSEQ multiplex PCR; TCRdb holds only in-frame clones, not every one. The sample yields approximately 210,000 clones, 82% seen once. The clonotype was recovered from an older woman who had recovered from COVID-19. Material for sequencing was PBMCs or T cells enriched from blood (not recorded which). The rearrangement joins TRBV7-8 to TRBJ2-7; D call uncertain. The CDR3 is CASSPQSYEQYF. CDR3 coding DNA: TGTGCCAGCAGCCCACAAAGCTACGAGCAGTACTTC.